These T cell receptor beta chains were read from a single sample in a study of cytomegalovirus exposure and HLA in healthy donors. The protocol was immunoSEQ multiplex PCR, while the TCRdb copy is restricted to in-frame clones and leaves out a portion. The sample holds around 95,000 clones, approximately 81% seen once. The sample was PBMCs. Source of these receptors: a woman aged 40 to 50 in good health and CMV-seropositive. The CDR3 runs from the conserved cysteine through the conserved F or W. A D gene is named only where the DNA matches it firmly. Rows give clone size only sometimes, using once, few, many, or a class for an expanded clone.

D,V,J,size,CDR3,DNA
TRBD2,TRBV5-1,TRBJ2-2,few,CASSRTGLAGAGELFF,TGCGCCAGCAGCAGAACGGGACTAGCGGGAGCCGGGGAGCTGTTTTTT
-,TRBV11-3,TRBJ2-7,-,CASSKHGSYEQYF,TGTGCCAGCAGTAAACATGGCTCCTACGAGCAGTACTTC
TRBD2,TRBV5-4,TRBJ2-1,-,CASSLDGRGDNEQFF,TGTGCCAGCAGCTTGGACGGGAGGGGCGACAATGAGCAGTTCTTC
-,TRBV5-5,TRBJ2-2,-,CASRSQGPNTGELFF,TGTGCCAGCAGGTCACAGGGACCGAACACCGGGGAGCTGTTTTTT
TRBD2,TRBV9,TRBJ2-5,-,CASSGGRAETQYF,TGTGCCAGCAGCGGCGGGAGAGCGGAGACCCAGTACTTC
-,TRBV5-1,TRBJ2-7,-,CASSPDLGGYEQYF,TGCGCCAGCAGCCCCGACCTTGGCGGTTACGAGCAGTACTTC
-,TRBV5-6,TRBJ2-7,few,CASSWGGFGVANSGEQYF,TGTGCCAGCAGCTGGGGGGGCTTCGGGGTGGCTAACTCGGGCGAGCAGTACTTC
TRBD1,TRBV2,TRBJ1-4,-,CASSRTGGVGEKLFF,TGTGCCAGCAGTAGGACAGGGGGCGTCGGTGAAAAACTGTTTTTT
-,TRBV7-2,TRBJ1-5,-,CASSPQEGLPQHF,TGTGCCAGCAGCCCCCAGGAGGGCTTACCCCAGCACTTT
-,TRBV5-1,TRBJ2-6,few,CASSLETGSNSGANVLTF,TGCGCCAGCAGCTTGGAGACGGGGTCAAACTCTGGGGCCAACGTCCTGACTTTC
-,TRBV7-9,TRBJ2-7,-,CASSPPLAGYEQYF,TGTGCCAGCAGCCCCCCCCTGGCTGGCTACGAGCAGTACTTC
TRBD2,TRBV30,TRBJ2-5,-,CAWSVAGRAGVSTQYF,TGTGCCTGGAGTGTAGCTGGCAGAGCGGGAGTGTCGACCCAGTACTTC
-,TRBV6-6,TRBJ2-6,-,CASSYSSGTGANVLTF,TGTGCCAGCAGTTACTCGTCAGGGACAGGGGCCAACGTCCTGACTTTC
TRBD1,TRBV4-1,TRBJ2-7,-,CASSPGTGGLYEQYF,TGCGCCAGCAGCCCGGGGACAGGGGGCTTATACGAGCAGTACTTC
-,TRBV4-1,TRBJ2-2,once,CASSQGAVNTGELFF,TGCGCCAGCAGCCAAGGAGCGGTTAACACCGGGGAGCTGTTTTTT
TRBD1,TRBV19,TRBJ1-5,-,CASTPGQGGKQPQHF,TGTGCCAGTACCCCCGGACAGGGTGGGAAGCAGCCCCAGCATTTT
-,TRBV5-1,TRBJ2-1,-,CASREDPYNEQFF,TGCGCCAGCAGGGAGGACCCCTACAATGAGCAGTTCTTC
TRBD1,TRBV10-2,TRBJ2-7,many,CASGRQGPYEQYF,TGCGCCAGCGGAAGACAGGGACCCTACGAGCAGTACTTC
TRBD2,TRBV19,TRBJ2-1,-,CASSIPLADPYNEQFF,TGTGCCAGTAGTATCCCGCTAGCGGATCCCTACAATGAGCAGTTCTTC
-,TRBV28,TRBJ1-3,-,CASSPPGLNGNTIYF,TGTGCCAGCAGTCCCCCGGGGTTGAATGGAAACACCATATATTTT
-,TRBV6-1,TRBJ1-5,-,CASSPDPAGNQPQHF,TGTGCCAGCAGTCCGGACCCGGCGGGGAATCAGCCCCAGCATTTT
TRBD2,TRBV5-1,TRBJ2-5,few,CASSWAPGLGGETQYF,TGCGCCAGCAGCTGGGCCCCGGGACTAGGGGGGGAGACCCAGTACTTC
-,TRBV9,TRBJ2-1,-,CASSYEDSGFNEQFF,TGTGCCAGCAGCTACGAGGACTCCGGTTTCAATGAGCAGTTCTTC
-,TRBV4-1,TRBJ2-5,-,CASSQVGPPKETQYF,TGCGCCAGCAGCCAAGTGGGGCCCCCAAAAGAGACCCAGTACTTC
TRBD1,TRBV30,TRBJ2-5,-,CAWGTGEETQYF,TGTGCCTGGGGGACAGGGGAAGAGACCCAGTACTTC
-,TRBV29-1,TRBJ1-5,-,CSVEQGWNQPQHF,TGCAGCGTTGAACAGGGCTGGAATCAGCCCCAGCATTTT
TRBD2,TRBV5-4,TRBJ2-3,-,CASSGGLAELRYF,TGTGCCAGCAGCGGGGGACTAGCGGAACTTCGGTATTTT
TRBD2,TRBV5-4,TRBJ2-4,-,CASSFAGGSKNIQYF,TGTGCCAGCAGCTTTGCGGGAGGAAGCAAAAACATTCAGTACTTC
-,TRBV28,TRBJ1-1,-,CASSLPNYSQAFF,TGTGCCAGCAGTTTACCCAACTACTCCCAAGCTTTCTTT
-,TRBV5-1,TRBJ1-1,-,CASSFTRNTEAFF,TGCGCCAGCAGCTTTACCAGGAACACTGAAGCTTTCTTT
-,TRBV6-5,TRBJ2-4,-,CASSSSPRTEKNIQYF,TGTGCCAGCAGTTCCTCACCAAGGACAGAGAAAAACATTCAGTACTTC
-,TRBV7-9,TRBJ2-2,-,CASSLDPYPAGELFF,TGTGCCAGCAGCTTAGATCCTTATCCAGCCGGGGAGCTGTTTTTT
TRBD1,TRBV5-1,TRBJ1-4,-,CASSPRDSNEKLFF,TGCGCCAGCAGCCCCCGGGACAGTAATGAAAAACTGTTTTTT
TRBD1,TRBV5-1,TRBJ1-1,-,CASSYTGAGMNTEAFF,TGCGCCAGCAGCTACACAGGGGCGGGTATGAACACTGAAGCTTTCTTT
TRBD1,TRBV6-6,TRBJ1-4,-,CASSYSISGGEKLFF,TGTGCCAGCAGTTACTCGATTTCAGGGGGGGAAAAACTGTTTTTT
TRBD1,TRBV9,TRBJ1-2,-,CASSVGTGGSGYTF,TGTGCCAGCAGCGTCGGGACAGGGGGGTCTGGCTACACCTTC
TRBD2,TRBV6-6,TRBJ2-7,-,CASSPRGGLTSYEQYF,TGTGCCAGCAGCCCCCGGGGGGGCCTGACCTCCTACGAGCAGTACTTC
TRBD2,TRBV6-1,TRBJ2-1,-,CASSGLAGVFNEQFF,TGTGCCAGCAGTGGACTAGCGGGAGTTTTCAATGAGCAGTTCTTC
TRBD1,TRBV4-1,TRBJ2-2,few,CASSRLGQGNTGELFF,TGCGCCAGCAGCCGATTGGGACAGGGGAACACCGGGGAGCTGTTTTTT
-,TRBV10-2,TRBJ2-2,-,CASRAGPITGELFF,TGCGCCAGCAGGGCGGGGCCCATAACCGGGGAGCTGTTTTTT
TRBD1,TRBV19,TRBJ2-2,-,CASSSRTGITGELFF,TGTGCCAGTAGTAGTCGGACAGGGATCACCGGGGAGCTGTTTTTT
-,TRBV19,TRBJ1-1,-,CASAATAQNTEAFF,TGTGCCAGCGCTGCGACAGCACAGAACACTGAAGCTTTCTTT
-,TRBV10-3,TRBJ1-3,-,CAIRDQGSGNTIYF,TGTGCCATCAGGGATCAGGGGTCTGGAAACACCATATATTTT
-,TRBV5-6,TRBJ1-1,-,CASSLGAGVLNTEAFF,TGTGCCAGCAGCTTGGGTGCGGGGGTATTGAACACTGAAGCTTTCTTT
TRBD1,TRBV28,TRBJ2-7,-,CASSSRQGPWEQYF,TGTGCCAGCAGTTCCCGACAGGGGCCGTGGGAGCAGTACTTC
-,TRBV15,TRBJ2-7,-,CATSRGGAESSYEQYF,TGTGCCACCAGCAGAGGGGGCGCAGAATCCTCCTACGAGCAGTACTTC
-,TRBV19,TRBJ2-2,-,CASSIGPTGANTGELFF,TGTGCCAGTAGTATAGGCCCGACTGGAGCGAACACCGGGGAGCTGTTTTTT
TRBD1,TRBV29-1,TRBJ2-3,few,CSAGTGASTDTQYF,TGCAGCGCAGGGACAGGGGCAAGCACAGATACGCAGTATTTT
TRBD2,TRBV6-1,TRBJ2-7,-,CASRATGLGSYEQYF,TGTGCCAGCAGGGCAACGGGACTAGGGTCCTACGAGCAGTACTTC
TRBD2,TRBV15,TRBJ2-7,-,CATSRLAGGPEQYF,TGTGCCACCAGCAGGCTAGCGGGAGGCCCCGAGCAGTACTTC
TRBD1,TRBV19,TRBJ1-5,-,CASSIDRGRQPQHF,TGTGCCAGTAGTATCGACAGGGGTCGTCAGCCCCAGCATTTT
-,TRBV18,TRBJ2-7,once,CASSPPHREQYF,TGTGCCAGCTCACCCCCGCACCGGGAGCAGTACTTC
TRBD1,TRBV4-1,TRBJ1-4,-,CASSQQRQGTNEKLFF,TGCGCCAGCAGCCAACAAAGACAGGGTACTAATGAAAAACTGTTTTTT